Listed below are T cell receptor beta chains from one sample, sequenced in a study of cytomegalovirus exposure and HLA in healthy donors. Only in-frame clones appear in the TCRdb table, and some are missing; sequencing was by immunoSEQ multiplex PCR. The sample consists of fewer than 200,000 clones, roughly 72% of them appearing once. Sequencing input: PBMCs. Receptor source: a man aged 40-55 years in good health and CMV-seropositive. CDR3s leave out the opening cysteine and the closing phenylalanine or tryptophan. Fields, in order: J gene, V gene, CDR3 protein.

J: TRBJ2-2
V: TRBV27
CDR3: ASKAGGLNTGELF

J: TRBJ1-1
V: TRBV27
CDR3: ASSVDRGRWTEAF

J: TRBJ1-1
V: TRBV7-3
CDR3: ASSFTPGHRNTEAF

J: TRBJ1-2
V: TRBV19
CDR3: ASSIVGRWGGLVLDGYT

J: TRBJ1-2
V: TRBV6-1
CDR3: ASSEYRGGYT

J: TRBJ1-2
V: TRBV30
CDR3: ALPSPANYGYT

J: TRBJ2-5
V: TRBV7-8
CDR3: ASSFSRRETQY

J: TRBJ1-1
V: TRBV7-2
CDR3: ASSQYRGGTEAF

J: TRBJ1-2
V: TRBV10-3
CDR3: AAEDRGVGYT

J: TRBJ1-2
V: TRBV5-6
CDR3: ASSLGGQGDYGYT

J: TRBJ1-4
V: TRBV11-2
CDR3: ASSSQSAEKLF

J: TRBJ2-7
V: TRBV5-1
CDR3: ASSLGVGQYEQY

J: TRBJ2-7
V: TRBV10-3
CDR3: AISVDRGRYEQY

J: TRBJ1-1
V: TRBV19
CDR3: ASSTRTGQKAF

J: TRBJ2-3
V: TRBV4-3
CDR3: ASSPIASGGITDTQY

J: TRBJ2-3
V: TRBV9
CDR3: ASNLGGAADTQY

J: TRBJ1-4
V: TRBV4-2
CDR3: ASSLLPGFTNEKLF

J: TRBJ1-1
V: TRBV21-1
CDR3: ASSKDAGAEAF

J: TRBJ1-1
V: TRBV7-9
CDR3: ASSLGGANTEAF

J: TRBJ1-1
V: TRBV7-2
CDR3: ASSLTPQGPVNTEAF

J: TRBJ2-2
V: TRBV6-1
CDR3: ASSDQSGQSTGELF

J: TRBJ2-7
V: TRBV5-1
CDR3: ASSLEGTVSYEQY

J: TRBJ2-3
V: TRBV25-1
CDR3: ASSELKPGQGSDTQY

J: TRBJ1-1
V: TRBV5-4
CDR3: ASSNGQGARNTEAF

J: TRBJ2-7
V: TRBV27
CDR3: ASSRTASYEQY

J: TRBJ2-3
V: TRBV7-9
CDR3: ASSLVAGSTDTQY

J: TRBJ2-3
V: TRBV11-2
CDR3: ASSLDGADTQY

J: TRBJ2-7
V: TRBV27
CDR3: ASSLWLAHEQY

J: TRBJ1-1
V: TRBV5-1
CDR3: ASSLGPVGGLRSEAF

J: TRBJ1-2
V: TRBV20-1
CDR3: SARQGGGYT